This T cell receptor beta chain was recorded in a study of T-cell memory formation after mild COVID-19. In the study overall: The TCR clusters were mostly specific to one donor.

Turning to this clonotype: The antigen remains unidentified.

Study-level results: Pre-infection memory held some responding clones, suggesting pre-existing cross-reactive T cells responded. Among contracting clones, CD4+ were mainly CM/EM and CD8+ enriched in EMRA.

CDR1 is SGHTA, CDR2 FQGNSA, per germline. The ends lost 4 bases at V and 12 bases at J; junction bases unmatched: 13. The CDR3 runs to 14 residues. It was 5'RACE with constant-segment primers that produced the TCR alpha and TCR beta cDNA libraries, which carried sample barcodes and UMIs. TCRdb re-derived calls from the 5' RACE reads in MiXCR, one entry per CDR3 protein. The table has over 250,000 distinct CDR3 sequences, more than 15% seen once; the top ten hold roughly 22%. The receptor was derived from a man younger than 35 who had mild COVID-19 (a few samples of this study predate the infection). Cell type and time point are not known. The chain has TRBV7-2 and TRBJ2-5; TRBD1 matches at 8 bases. Sequencing input: PBMCs or a T cell subset sorted from them (not recorded which). The DNA for the CDR3 is TGTGCCAGCAGCTCCCAGGGGGCGCGCCCCCGCGAGTACTTC. This codes for CASSSQGARPREYF.